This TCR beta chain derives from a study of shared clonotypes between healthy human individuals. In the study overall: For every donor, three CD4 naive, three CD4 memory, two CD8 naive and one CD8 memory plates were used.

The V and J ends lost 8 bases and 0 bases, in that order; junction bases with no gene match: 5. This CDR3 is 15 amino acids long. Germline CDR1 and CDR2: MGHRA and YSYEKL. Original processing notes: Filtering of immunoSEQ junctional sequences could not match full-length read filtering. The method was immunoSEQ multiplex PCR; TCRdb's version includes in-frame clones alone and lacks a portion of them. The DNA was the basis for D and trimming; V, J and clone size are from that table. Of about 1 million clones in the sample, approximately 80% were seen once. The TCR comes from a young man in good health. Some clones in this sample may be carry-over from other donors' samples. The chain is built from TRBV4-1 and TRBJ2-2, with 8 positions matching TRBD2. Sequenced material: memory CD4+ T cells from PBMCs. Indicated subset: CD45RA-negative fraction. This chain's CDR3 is CASRQRGTNTGELFF. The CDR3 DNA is TGCGCCAGCCGACAGCGGGGGACGAACACCGGGGAGCTGTTTTTT.